This is a list of T cell receptor beta chains from one sample in a study of cytomegalovirus exposure and HLA in healthy donors. Using immunoSEQ multiplex PCR, the repertoire was profiled, and TCRdb retains in-frame clones only, with some absent. The repertoire holds 140,000 to 150,000 clones, with roughly 65% as singletons. The sequenced material came from PBMCs. These receptors were taken from a man aged 60 to 75 in good health and CMV-seronegative. Each CDR3 is given with its conserved first and last residue. The order of the fields is D gene, V gene, J gene, clone size, CDR3 protein, CDR3 DNA. The D gene is left open where the match is weak. Rows give clone size only sometimes, using once, few, many, or a class for an expanded clone.

TRBD1	TRBV18	TRBJ1-5	NA	CASSPKRTGDSNQPQHF	TGTGCCAGCTCGCCTAAGAGGACAGGGGATAGCAATCAGCCCCAGCATTTT
NA	TRBV10-3	TRBJ2-2	NA	CAISDPESSYTGELFF	TGTGCCATCAGTGATCCGGAGTCGAGTTACACCGGGGAGCTGTTTTTT
TRBD2	TRBV29-1	TRBJ2-7	few	CSVEGTERGTYEQYF	TGCAGCGTTGAGGGGACTGAGCGGGGCACCTACGAGCAGTACTTC
NA	TRBV27	TRBJ1-2	NA	CASAPPYRAGYGYTF	TGTGCCAGCGCGCCCCCGTACCGGGCGGGGTATGGCTACACCTTC
NA	TRBV5-1	TRBJ2-3	few	CASSPTRSTDTQYF	TGCGCCAGCAGCCCGACTAGAAGCACAGATACGCAGTATTTT
TRBD2	TRBV6-1	TRBJ2-5	NA	CASGGGQETQYF	TGTGCCAGCGGGGGGGGGCAAGAGACCCAGTACTTC
NA	TRBV7-3	TRBJ2-7	NA	CASSPALRGEQYF	TGTGCCAGCAGCCCCGCGCTGCGGGGCGAGCAGTACTTC
NA	TRBV6-5	TRBJ2-1	NA	CASSYLAGGRNEQFF	TGTGCCAGCAGTTACCTCGCCGGAGGGCGCAATGAGCAGTTCTTC
TRBD1	TRBV11-2	TRBJ1-1	NA	CASSLGQGGEAFF	TGTGCCAGCAGCTTGGGACAGGGGGGTGAAGCTTTCTTT
TRBD1	TRBV30	TRBJ2-4	once	CASTRDREPHQNIQYF	TGTGCCTCGACCCGGGACAGAGAGCCCCACCAAAACATTCAGTACTTC
NA	TRBV28	TRBJ1-3	NA	CASSTWGGDAGNTIYF	TGTGCCAGCAGTACCTGGGGGGGAGACGCTGGAAACACCATATATTTT
NA	TRBV6-1	TRBJ1-2	once	CASSVHGGLNYGYTF	TGTGCCAGCAGTGTCCATGGGGGCCTCAACTATGGCTACACCTTC
TRBD1	TRBV2	TRBJ2-7	once	CATGPGQLYEQYF	TGTGCCACCGGTCCGGGACAGCTTTACGAGCAGTACTTC
TRBD1	TRBV4-3	TRBJ2-3	few	CASSLRISTGTNTNTQYF	TGCGCCAGCAGCCTGCGAATATCGACAGGGACAAATACAAATACGCAGTATTTT
NA	TRBV6-5	TRBJ1-4	NA	CASSYDQGANEKLFF	TGTGCCAGCAGTTACGATCAGGGCGCTAATGAAAAACTGTTTTTT
TRBD2	TRBV30	TRBJ2-7	NA	CAWSYNAGEVSYEQYF	TGTGCCTGGAGTTATAACGCGGGAGAGGTGTCCTACGAGCAGTACTTC
NA	TRBV30	TRBJ2-7	few	CAWINGVNEQYF	TGTGCCTGGATAAACGGGGTAAACGAGCAGTACTTC
TRBD1	TRBV5-1	TRBJ1-4	once	CASSAGQLATNEKLFF	TGCGCCAGCAGCGCGGGACAGCTTGCAACTAATGAAAAACTGTTTTTT
NA	TRBV5-4	TRBJ2-3	NA	CASSLRDSSTDTQYF	TGTGCCAGCAGCTTGCGGGACTCTAGCACAGATACGCAGTATTTT
TRBD2	TRBV7-2	TRBJ2-5	few	CALGGRNKETQYF	TGTGCCTTGGGCGGGAGGAATAAAGAGACCCAGTACTTC
NA	TRBV11-3	TRBJ2-2	NA	CASSSDTTGELFF	TGTGCCAGCAGCTCCGACACCACCGGGGAGCTGTTTTTT
TRBD1	TRBV9	TRBJ1-3	NA	CASSLRTGDFGNTIYF	TGTGCCAGCAGCCTTCGGACAGGTGATTTTGGAAACACCATATATTTT
TRBD2	TRBV10-3	TRBJ2-6	NA	CAALAGGSGANVLTF	TGTGCCGCCCTAGCGGGAGGGTCTGGGGCCAACGTCCTGACTTTC
TRBD1	TRBV27	TRBJ1-1	NA	CASSLSTGLGTEAFF	TGTGCCAGCAGTTTATCGACAGGGCTAGGAACTGAAGCTTTCTTT
NA	TRBV18	TRBJ2-7	NA	CASSPPASLEQYF	TGTGCCAGCTCACCACCGGCTTCGCTCGAGCAGTACTTC
NA	TRBV6-1	TRBJ2-7	NA	CASSEGLGLAIIYEQYF	TGTGCCAGCAGTGAAGGCCTCGGGCTAGCGATTATCTACGAGCAGTACTTC
TRBD2	TRBV2	TRBJ2-3	NA	CASSELAASTDTQYF	TGTGCCAGCAGTGAGCTAGCGGCTAGCACAGATACGCAGTATTTT
NA	TRBV18	TRBJ2-7	NA	CASSELGRDLGEQYF	TGTGCCAGCTCAGAGTTGGGGCGCGACCTCGGCGAGCAGTACTTC
TRBD1	TRBV6-1	TRBJ1-6	few	CARQGTTQSNSPLHF	TGTGCCCGACAGGGGACGACACAGTCTAATTCACCCCTCCACTTT
TRBD2	TRBV6-5	TRBJ2-1	few	CASSLAGGNNEQFF	TGTGCCAGCAGCCTAGCGGGAGGAAACAATGAGCAGTTCTTC
TRBD2	TRBV4-1	TRBJ2-3	NA	CASSQEPTGGFADTQYF	TGCGCCAGCAGCCAAGAACCAACGGGGGGGTTCGCAGATACGCAGTATTTT
TRBD1	TRBV7-7	TRBJ1-5	NA	CASSSRDRRSKCQPQHF	TGTGCCAGCAGCTCGCGGGACAGGCGTTCGAAGTGTCAGCCCCAGCATTTT
NA	TRBV18	TRBJ1-4	NA	CASSPPDEKLFF	TGTGCCAGCTCACCGCCAGATGAAAAACTGTTTTTT
TRBD2	TRBV6-5	TRBJ2-3	NA	CASSLAGGTDTQYF	TGTGCCAGCAGCTTAGCGGGAGGTACAGATACGCAGTATTTT
TRBD1	TRBV27	TRBJ1-2	few	CASSTSDRGRRYGYTF	TGTGCCAGCAGTACCTCGGACAGGGGGCGCCGCTATGGCTACACCTTC
NA	TRBV12-5	TRBJ1-3	NA	CASGLGAERNTIYF	TGTGCTAGTGGTTTGGGGGCAGAACGAAACACCATATATTTT
TRBD1	TRBV29-1	TRBJ2-3	NA	CSVGGGTGSTDTQYF	TGCAGCGTTGGAGGAGGGACAGGGTCCACAGATACGCAGTATTTT
TRBD2	TRBV4-1	TRBJ2-5	few	CASSQEGGREGLRETQYF	TGCGCCAGCAGCCAAGAGGGGGGGCGGGAGGGCCTTCGAGAGACCCAGTACTTC
TRBD1	TRBV28	TRBJ1-5	NA	CASTHSIRTGHNQPQHF	TGTGCCAGCACCCATTCAATCCGGACAGGCCACAATCAGCCCCAGCATTTT
TRBD2	TRBV5-1	TRBJ2-5	NA	CASSFTSGTSHQETQYF	TGCGCCAGCAGCTTTACTAGCGGGACTTCCCACCAAGAGACCCAGTACTTC
NA	TRBV10-2	TRBJ2-3	NA	CASTIRAGLGDTQYF	TGCGCCAGCACCATTAGGGCGGGATTGGGAGATACGCAGTATTTT
NA	TRBV25-1	TRBJ1-1	NA	CASSDTQGMGTEAFF	TGTGCCAGCAGTGACACACAGGGAATGGGCACTGAAGCTTTCTTT
NA	TRBV5-6	TRBJ2-1	few	CASSLDPGLSSYNEQFF	TGTGCCAGCAGCTTGGATCCAGGTCTAAGCTCCTACAATGAGCAGTTCTTC
TRBD2	TRBV19	TRBJ2-1	NA	CASNGLAGAEQFF	TGTGCCAGTAACGGGCTAGCGGGAGCTGAGCAGTTCTTC
NA	TRBV19	TRBJ2-5	NA	CASSYPERGETQYF	TGTGCCAGTAGTTATCCGGAACGGGGAGAGACCCAGTACTTC
TRBD1	TRBV9	TRBJ2-2	NA	CASASLGQGRLFF	TGTGCCAGCGCCTCGCTGGGACAGGGAAGGCTGTTTTTT
NA	TRBV7-2	TRBJ2-3	NA	CASSLVLVGADTQYF	TGTGCCAGCAGCTTAGTTCTAGTAGGCGCAGATACGCAGTATTTT
TRBD1	TRBV6-4	TRBJ1-1	NA	CASSDGQGAKAFF	TGTGCCAGCTCAGATGGACAGGGGGCGAAAGCTTTCTTT
TRBD2	TRBV11-1	TRBJ2-3	NA	CASSLEGREADTQYF	TGTGCCAGCAGCTTAGAAGGTCGGGAGGCAGATACGCAGTATTTT
NA	TRBV7-2	TRBJ1-1	NA	CASSSTGTNTEAFF	TGTGCCAGCAGCTCTACAGGGACGAACACTGAAGCTTTCTTT
NA	TRBV6-1	TRBJ1-1	NA	CASSESGMGNTEAFF	TGTGCCAGCAGTGAATCAGGGATGGGGAACACTGAAGCTTTCTTT
NA	TRBV9	TRBJ2-1	NA	CASSERATNEQFF	TGTGCCAGCAGCGAGCGAGCAACCAATGAGCAGTTCTTC
TRBD1	TRBV7-2	TRBJ1-5	NA	CASSSGQGRLVRGNQPQHF	TGTGCCAGCAGCAGCGGACAGGGTAGATTGGTGAGGGGCAATCAGCCCCAGCATTTT
TRBD1	TRBV5-1	TRBJ1-1	NA	CASSGTGTGNTEAFF	TGCGCCAGCAGCGGGACCGGGACAGGGAACACTGAAGCTTTCTTT
NA	TRBV4-3	TRBJ1-3	NA	CASSQESGGLSGNTIYF	TGCGCCAGCAGCCAAGAAAGCGGAGGACTCTCTGGAAACACCATATATTTT